The 28 T cell receptor beta chains given below trace back to one sample, sequenced in a study of human T cells and chemical hapten exposure. Time point: pre-sensitization, week 0. Treatment: therapeutic diphenylcyclopropenone sensitization with weekly scalp DPC. TCRdb re-called the RACE reads through MiXCR, storing one row per CDR3 protein. The table has 350,000 to 400,000 distinct CDR3 sequences, 5.1% seen once. The sample in question was whole blood, obtained in connection with sensitization to the hapten diphenylcyclopropenone (DPC). The receptors here all came from a woman aged 50 to 65 with alopecia areata. Some clones in this sample may be carry-over from other donors' samples.

The chain uses TRBV18 and TRBJ2-6, with 11 bases lining up with TRBD2. In germline, CDR1 is KGHSH, CDR2 LQKENI. The CDR3 spans 20 residues. The J segment lost 0 bases and the V segment lost 4 bases, leaving 11 bases of the junction unmatched. The DNA of the CDR3 is TGTGCCAGCTCACTATTCGGGCCGACTAGCGGGATCTCTGGGGCCAACGTCCTGACTTTC. Encoded protein: CASSLFGPTSGISGANVLTF. Full variable domain (remainder filled in from reference TRBV18 and TRBJ2-6): NAGVMQNPRHLVRRRGQEARLRCSPMKGHSHVYWYRQLPEEGLKFMVYLQKENIIDESGMPKERFSAEFPKEGPSILRIQQVVRGDSAAYFCASSLFGPTSGISGANVLTFGAGSRLTVL.

The gene calls are TRBV4-3 and TRBJ2-1, with TRBD1 identical over 8 bases. V lost 3 bases and J lost 10; bases outside the gene matches: 14. In germline, CDR1 is LGHNA, CDR2 YSLEER. This CDR3 contains 16 residues. The CDR3 here is CASSHLGETGVWEQFF. CDR3 coding DNA: TGCGCCAGCAGCCACTTAGGAGAGACAGGGGTATGGGAGCAGTTCTTC.

This clonotype was counted at least ten times. V usage is TRBV6-5 and J usage is TRBJ1-5; 7 bases are shared with TRBD1. Trimming cost V 1 base and J 12 bases; bases outside gene matches: 6. Germline V gene sequence: CDR1 MNHEY, CDR2 SVGAGI. The CDR3 totals 13 residues. CDR3 amino acids: CASSYYRDSIQHF. The CDR3 coding sequence is TGTGCCAGCAGTTACTACCGGGACAGCATCCAGCATTTT.

This clonotype has more than one count but fewer than ten. This chain links TRBV9 with TRBJ1-1; the D gene is possibly TRBD1 (6 bases). Per the germline V gene, CDR1 is SGDLS and CDR2 is YYNGEE. The V end lost 5 bases, the J end lost 2 bases, and 16 bases lay between the germline ends. The CDR3 sequence is 15 residues long. The CDR3 sequence: CASSVTGSSNTEAFF. CDR3 DNA: TGTGCCAGCAGTGTTACAGGGTCGTCAAACACTGAAGCTTTCTTT.

This clonotype was counted a few times. The rearrangement links TRBV12-3 or TRBV12-4 to TRBJ1-5; D remains ambiguous. The CDR3 has 12 residues. V lost 3 bases to trimming and J lost 11 bases, with 11 bases between them. The CDR3 DNA is TGTGCCAGCAGTTTGGCCGGTGGGGCCCAGCATTTT. Amino acid sequence: CASSLAGGAQHF.

The chain has TRBV7-2 and TRBJ1-5, with a possible D match to TRBD1 (5 bases). This CDR3 has 15 residues. Per the germline V gene, CDR1 is SGHTA and CDR2 is FQGNSA. V shed 1 base and J shed 6 bases, with 13 bases lying between them. The CDR3 loop reads CASSLGGVGSQPQHF. CDR3 in DNA: TGTGCCAGCAGCTTAGGAGGGGTCGGAAGTCAGCCCCAGCATTTT.

The rearrangement links TRBV9 to TRBJ2-7, with 8 bases lining up with TRBD1. The germline V gene encodes CDR1 SGDLS and CDR2 YYNGEE. With 0 bases clipped from V and 3 bases from J, the junction kept 2 bases outside the gene matches. CDR3 size: 14 residues. This chain's CDR3 is CASSVGGQVYEQYF. The CDR3 bases are TGTGCCAGCAGCGTAGGGGGACAGGTCTACGAGCAGTACTTC.

This clonotype was seen ten or more times. V usage is TRBV12-5 and J usage is TRBJ2-2; D is possibly TRBD1 (6 bases). Germline values: CDR1 LGHNT, CDR2 FRNRAP. The CDR3 has 14 residues. The germline V and J ends were trimmed by 6 bases and 4 bases, with 12 bases remaining between them. The CDR3 is CASGLQGTTGELFF. The CDR3, as DNA: TGTGCTAGTGGCCTACAGGGAACCACCGGGGAGCTGTTTTTT.

The chain has TRBV7-2 and TRBJ2-3, with 11 bases matching TRBD2. The CDR3 runs to 16 residues. V trimming: 2 bases; J trimming: 3 bases; junction bases outside the gene matches: 4. CDR1 and CDR2 (germline): SGHTA, FQGNSA. CDR3 amino acids: CASSLPGTSGTDTQYF. Written as DNA, the CDR3 is TGTGCCAGCAGCTTACCCGGGACTAGCGGTACAGATACGCAGTATTTT.

The chain couples TRBV12-3 or TRBV12-4 to TRBJ1-5, with no clear D. The CDR3 is 14 residues long. V lost 6 bases and J 6 bases, leaving 15 bases between the germline ends. This CDR3 reads CASSQEGRSQPQHF. The CDR3 region has the DNA TGTGCCAGCAGCCAGGAAGGTAGGAGTCAGCCCCAGCATTTT.

This clonotype has only a few counts. This chain joins TRBV12-3 or TRBV12-4 and TRBJ2-5; tentatively, D is TRBD1 (6 bases). V lost 3 bases, J lost 3 bases, and 8 bases lay in between. The length of the CDR3 is 13 residues. CDR3 sequence (DNA): TGTGCCAGCAGTTTGGACAGCAAAGAGACCCAGTACTTC. The encoded protein is CASSLDSKETQYF.

In this sample, this clonotype turned up many times. The rearrangement joins TRBV11-2 to TRBJ2-3; 9 nucleotides agree with TRBD2. CDR1 and CDR2 (germline): SGHAT, FQNNGV. The V and J ends lost 6 bases and 3 bases, in that order; junction bases with no gene match: 13. This CDR3 comprises 17 residues. The CDR3 here is CASSTRTSALGTDTQYF. Here the CDR3 DNA reads TGTGCCAGCAGTACCCGGACTAGCGCATTAGGTACAGATACGCAGTATTTT.

This clonotype was picked up many times. The chain employs TRBV3-1 and TRBJ2-6; 10 bases line up with TRBD2. The CDR3 runs to 20 residues. CDR1 and CDR2 from the germline V gene are LGHDT and YNNKEL (reference sequence). The J segment lost 0 bases and the V segment lost 0 bases, leaving 8 bases of the junction unmatched. This CDR3 reads CASSQDWLAGGSSGANVLTF. CDR3 nucleotide sequence: TGTGCCAGCAGCCAAGATTGGTTAGCGGGGGGATCCTCTGGGGCCAACGTCCTGACTTTC. Drawing the rest from reference TRBV3-1 and TRBJ2-6, the complete variable domain is DTAVSQTPKYLVTQMGNDKSIKCEQNLGHDTMYWYKQDSKKFLKIMFSYNNKELIINETVPNRFSPKSPDKAHLNLHINSLELGDSAVYFCASSQDWLAGGSSGANVLTFGAGSRLTVL.

In its sample, this clonotype was seen many times. The chain couples TRBV4-2 to TRBJ1-1; D is undetermined. Per the germline V gene, CDR1 is LGHNA and CDR2 is YNFKEQ. Deletions cut 1 base from V and 1 base from J, with 7 bases between. The CDR3 is 14 residues long. CDR3 region: CASSQAHTNTEAFF. The CDR3 DNA reads TGTGCCAGCAGCCAAGCACACACGAACACTGAAGCTTTCTTT.

This clonotype was observed at least ten times. The rearrangement uses TRBV3-1 and TRBJ1-2; no clear D. The V and J ends lost 3 bases and 4 bases respectively, with 18 bases between them. The CDR3 contains 16 residues. Germline CDR1 LGHDT, CDR2 YNNKEL (reference sequence). The CDR3 loop reads CASSHSRRQIAYGYTF. Written as DNA, the CDR3 is TGTGCCAGCAGCCATTCCCGTCGGCAGATAGCCTATGGCTACACCTTC.

This clonotype was detected ten times or more. V usage is TRBV20-1 and J usage is TRBJ2-3, with D perhaps matching TRBD2 (5 bases). This CDR3 contains 15 residues. Trimming stripped 3 bases from V and 1 base from J, with 14 bases between. CDR1 and CDR2 (germline): DFQATT, SNEGSKA (reference sequence). The CDR3 reads CSASGLYGGTDTQYF. The CDR3 DNA reads as TGCAGTGCTAGCGGACTTTATGGGGGCACAGATACGCAGTATTTT.

The chain joins TRBV5-1 to TRBJ2-3, with 12 bases that match TRBD2. Germline V gene lookup returns CDR1 SGHRS and CDR2 YFSETQ. The CDR3 is 16 residues long. The ends lost 1 base at V and 6 bases at J; junction bases unmatched: 6. For the CDR3, the DNA is TGCGCCAGCAGCTTGCTAGCGGGAGGGCCATTGGATACGCAGTATTTT. As protein: CASSLLAGGPLDTQYF.

This clonotype was counted between two and nine times. J is TRBJ2-1 and V is TRBV2, with D possibly matching TRBD1 (6 bases). The V gene's germline CDR1 is SNHLY and CDR2 FYNNEI. V lost 5 bases to trimming and J lost 5 bases, with 13 bases between them. The length of the CDR3 is 14 residues. The CDR3 region has the DNA TGTGCCAGCAGTTCCTCCCAGGGGAACAATGAGCAGTTCTTC. Translated: CASSSSQGNNEQFF.

V gene TRBV9 combines with J gene TRBJ2-1, with D perhaps TRBD2 (6 bases). Germline assignment: CDR1 SGDLS and CDR2 YYNGEE. V gave up 5 bases and J gave up 0 bases, with 12 bases separating them. There are 15 residues in the CDR3. DNA for the CDR3: TGTGCCAGCAGTATTGACGGGAGCTCCTACAATGAGCAGTTCTTC. This gives the protein CASSIDGSSYNEQFF. Filled out from reference TRBV9 and TRBJ2-1, the complete variable domain reads DSGVTQTPKHLITATGQRVTLRCSPRSGDLSVYWYQQSLDQGLQFLIQYYNGEERAKGNILERFSAQQFPDLHSELNLSSLELGDSALYFCASSIDGSSYNEQFFGPGTRLTVL.

This clonotype was counted between two and nine times. The J gene is TRBJ2-2, the V gene TRBV11-3; 7 bases are a match to TRBD1. The CDR3 sequence is 17 residues long. With 1 base clipped from V and 0 bases from J, the junction kept 5 bases outside the gene matches. The V gene's germline CDR1 is SGHNT and CDR2 YENEEA. CDR3 loop: CASSLGGTASNTGELFF. As DNA, the CDR3 is TGTGCCAGCAGCTTAGGGGGGACAGCTTCGAACACCGGGGAGCTGTTTTTT.

V gene TRBV27 combines with J gene TRBJ1-3, with 10 bases identical to TRBD1. The CDR3 is made up of 15 amino acids. J gave up 2 bases and V 5 bases, and 3 bases lay outside the gene matches. Germline CDR1 reads MNHEY; CDR2 reads SMNVEV (reference sequence). The CDR3 reads CASSTDRGPGNTIYF. The DNA of the CDR3 is TGTGCCAGCAGTACTGACAGGGGGCCTGGAAACACCATATATTTT.

This clonotype has ten or more counts. The chain carries TRBV10-3 and TRBJ2-7; D remains ambiguous. This CDR3 contains 13 residues. V shed 4 bases and J shed 2 bases, with 9 bases lying between them. CDR1 and CDR2 from the germline V gene are ENHRY and SYGVKD. This chain's CDR3 is CAISGDKTYEQYF. The CDR3 DNA follows: TGTGCCATCAGTGGAGACAAGACCTACGAGCAGTACTTC.

At least ten counts were recorded for this clonotype. The CDR3 DNA sequence: TGTGCCAGCAGCCCCCAAAGCGGCTCCTACAATGAGCAGTTCTTC. Protein sequence: CASSPQSGSYNEQFF. The genes are TRBV2 and TRBJ2-1; tentative D call: TRBD2 (5 bases). This CDR3 spans 15 amino acids. Germline lookup yields CDR1 SNHLY and CDR2 FYNNEI. The V end lost 6 bases, the J end lost 0 bases, and 12 bases lay between the germline ends. Using reference TRBV2 and TRBJ2-1 for the parts outside the CDR3, the full variable domain is EPEVTQTPSHQVTQMGQEVILRCVPISNHLYFYWYRQILGQKVEFLVSFYNNEISEKSEIFDDQFSVERPDGSNFTLKIRSTKLEDSAMYFCASSPQSGSYNEQFFGPGTRLTVL.

This clonotype was detected many times. This rearrangement joins TRBV27 to TRBJ2-2; 9 nucleotides match TRBD1. Germline lookup yields CDR1 MNHEY and CDR2 SMNVEV (reference sequence). The CDR3 contains 18 residues. Trimming at V came to 10 bases and at J to 1 base, leaving 16 bases not matched to a gene. CDR3 region: CATKTRVDRGLNTGELFF. CDR3 in DNA: TGTGCCACCAAAACGAGGGTCGACAGGGGGTTGAACACCGGGGAGCTGTTTTTT.

The chain combines TRBV7-2 with TRBJ2-5, with D maybe TRBD2 (6 bases). The CDR3 loop spans 14 amino acids. V was clipped by 6 bases and J by 3 bases, with 14 bases between them. Germline CDR1 and CDR2: SGHTA and FQGNSA. CDR3 sequence: CASSRDFMKETQYF. CDR3 nucleotide sequence: TGTGCCAGCAGTCGGGACTTTATGAAAGAGACCCAGTACTTC.

The table lists this clonotype with many counts. CDR3 amino acids: CASSFSQLLDTQYF. The CDR3 region has the DNA TGCGCCAGCAGCTTTTCCCAGCTACTAGATACGCAGTATTTT. The chain is built from TRBV5-1 and TRBJ2-3, with unresolved D. Germline-derived CDR1 and CDR2 are SGHRS and YFSETQ. The V gene lost 2 bases and the J gene lost 5 bases, with 12 bases spanning the gap. The CDR3 totals 14 residues. Full variable domain (outside the CDR3, taken from reference TRBV5-1 and TRBJ2-3): KAGVTQTPRYLIKTRGQQVTLSCSPISGHRSVSWYQQTPGQGLQFLFEYFSETQRNKGNFPGRFSGRQFSNSRSEMNVSTLELGDSALYLCASSFSQLLDTQYFGPGTRLTVL.

This clonotype occurred many times. V is TRBV29-1 and J is TRBJ2-6, with 9 bases identical to TRBD1. Losses at the gene ends were 4 bases for V and 5 bases for J; bases not matched to a gene: 6. The germline V gene has CDR1 SQVTM and CDR2 ANQGSEA. This CDR3 region has 15 residues. CDR3 loop: CSVGTGALRANVLTF. CDR3 nucleotides: TGCAGCGTTGGGACAGGGGCCTTGAGGGCCAACGTCCTGACTTTC.

This clonotype was counted at least ten times. The chain is built from TRBV29-1 and TRBJ1-5; D is unresolved. Germline CDR1 reads SQVTM; CDR2 reads ANQGSEA. The germline V and J ends were trimmed by 4 bases and 4 bases, with 5 bases remaining between them. The CDR3 covers 11 residues. In DNA form, the CDR3 reads TGCAGCGTTGGGGAGAATCAGCCCCAGCATTTT. It yields the protein CSVGENQPQHF.